This T cell receptor beta chain is drawn from a study of Graves' ophthalmopathy and Graves' hyperthyroidism. Looking at the study overall: Peripheral blood samples were taken at initial diagnosis, before any treatment.

Trimming took 0 bases from V and 1 from J, leaving 9 bases between them. Looked up from germline, CDR1 is LNHDA and CDR2 is SQIVND (reference sequence). The CDR3 totals 15 residues. Ophthalmopathy was moderately-to-severely active, CAS at least 3, NOSPECS at least 4, lasting under 3 months. None of the included patients had other autoimmune diseases, uncontrolled infections, pregnancy or lactation, as these led to exclusion. Amplification from RNA transcripts yielded the TCR beta CDR3 regions. The workflow started with a first-round RT-PCR run with HTBI primers and then moved on to a second-round multiplex PCR. One entry per CDR3 protein, called by TCRdb with MiXCR from the multiplex PCR reads. The repertoire consists of roughly 160,000 distinct CDR3 sequences, with roughly two fifths occurring once and the leading ten covering less than 9.5%. At least ten counts were recorded for this clonotype. Its antigen is as yet unknown.

Study-wide points: Sensitivity reached around 67% and specificity roughly 72% when the model predicted ophthalmopathy progression.

Sequencing was done on a sample of peripheral blood. The TCR was taken from a man aged 30 to 45 with Graves' ophthalmopathy. The rearrangement uses TRBV19 and TRBJ1-1; D not certain. CDR3 nucleotides: TGTGCCAGTAGTATAGATCTAGTTGAGAACACTGAAGCTTTCTTT. Encoded protein: CASSIDLVENTEAFF.